The present TCR beta chain was sequenced within a study of Graves' ophthalmopathy and Graves' hyperthyroidism. In the study overall: Stable hyperthyroidism denotes an absence of ophthalmopathy throughout 18 months of follow-up.

This CDR3 contains 17 residues. Germline CDR1 and CDR2: SGHVT and SQSDAQ. The TCR beta CDR3 regions underwent amplification from RNA transcripts. HTBI primers were employed in first-round RT-PCR, then a second-round multiplex PCR followed. Using its own MiXCR run on the multiplex PCR reads, TCRdb lists one record per CDR3 protein. The table lists 500,000 to 600,000 distinct CDR3 sequences, 39% of them singletons. Note on this clonotype: One end of the junction is discordant with germline, which a read error may explain.

Sequencing was carried out using peripheral blood or thyroid tissue (not recorded which). The clonotype comes from an adult man with Graves' hyperthyroidism. The chain combines TRBV7-4 with TRBJ2-2, with 8 positions matching TRBD1. The CDR3 here is CASSLEGQAKVIGELVF. CDR3 nucleotides: TGTGCCAGCAGTCTGGAGGGACAGGCAAAGGTGATCGGGGAGCTGGTTTTT.